The 29 T cell receptor beta chains given below trace back to one sample, sequenced in a study of blood T cell repertoires in COVID-19. The method was immunoSEQ multiplex PCR; TCRdb's version includes in-frame clones alone and lacks a portion of them. Of about 200,000 clones listed, about 85% are singletons. Sequencing was performed on peripheral blood. The receptors were gathered from a man aged 55 to 70 with COVID-19, enrolled during active disease.

The chain recombines TRBV2 with TRBJ1-2; TRBD1 agrees at 7 bases. The CDR3 totals 13 residues. The germline gives CDR1 SNHLY, CDR2 FYNNEI. V shed 9 bases and J 6 bases; nucleotides not matched to a gene: 10. The CDR3 nucleotides are TGTGCCAGTAGTTCCCAGGGGGGTAATGGCTACACCTTC. Residues: CASSSQGGNGYTF.

The CDR3 sequence: CASSSGGRGRQMALHF. The DNA of the CDR3 is TGTGCCAGCAGCTCAGGCGGCAGGGGGCGTCAGATGGCCCTCCACTTT. The V call is TRBV14, the J call TRBJ1-6; 8 nucleotides line up with TRBD1. The CDR3 is made up of 16 amino acids. From germline, CDR1 is SGHDN and CDR2 FVKESK. V gave up 5 bases and J gave up 14 bases; unmatched junction bases: 17. Full variable domain (outside the CDR3, taken from reference TRBV14 and TRBJ1-6): EAGVTQFPSHSVIEKGQTVTLRCDPISGHDNLYWYRRVMGKEIKFLLHFVKESKQDESGMPNNRFLAERTGGTYSTLKVQPAELEDSGVYFCASSSGGRGRQMALHFGNGTRLTVT.

This clone was found once. The chain is built from TRBV5-4 and TRBJ2-3; 7 bases map to TRBD2. V shed 2 bases and J 6 bases; nucleotides not matched to a gene: 3. Germline V gene lookup returns CDR1 SGHNT and CDR2 YYREEE (reference sequence). This CDR3 is built from 13 residues. CDR3 protein: CASSFGGSDTQYF. The CDR3 DNA follows: TGTGCCAGCAGCTTCGGCGGGAGCGATACGCAGTATTTT. The whole variable domain, remainder taken from reference TRBV5-4 and TRBJ2-3, is ETGVTQSPTHLIKTRGQQVTLRCSSQSGHNTVSWYQQALGQGPQFIFQYYREEENGRGNFPPRFSGLQFPNYSSELNVNALELDDSALYLCASSFGGSDTQYFGPGTRLTVL.

The V and J genes are TRBV18 and TRBJ1-5; no clear D gene. Deletions cut 5 bases from V and 0 bases from J, with 11 bases between. Germline V gives CDR1 KGHSH, CDR2 LQKENI. CDR3 length: 15 residues. The CDR3 bases are TGTGCCAGCTCATCTTCTAAGAATAGCAATCAGCCCCAGCATTTT. Its translation: CASSSSKNSNQPQHF.

This clone appeared a few times. The chain has TRBV25-1 and TRBJ1-2; a possible D gene is TRBD1 (6 bases). CDR1 and CDR2 from the germline V gene are MGHDK and SYGVNS. The CDR3 consists of 11 residues. V lost 3 bases, J lost 7 bases, and 6 bases lay in between. CDR3 protein: CASSEDSGYTF. The CDR3 nucleotides are TGTGCCAGCAGTGAGGACAGTGGCTACACCTTC.

The CDR3 DNA follows: TGTGCCAGCTCACCACCGGGGCCCTACAATGAGCAGTTCTTC. Amino acid sequence: CASSPPGPYNEQFF. The J gene is TRBJ2-1, the V gene TRBV18, with D perhaps matching TRBD1 (5 bases). The length of the CDR3 is 14 residues. Germline lookup yields CDR1 KGHSH and CDR2 LQKENI. Between the trimmed V and J ends, which lost 0 bases and 2 bases, there was a span of 5 bases.

This chain connects TRBV19 to TRBJ1-5, with TRBD1 matching 8 bases. V gave up 3 bases and J gave up 7 bases; unmatched junction bases: 11. Germline CDR1 LNHDA, CDR2 SQIVND (reference sequence). This CDR3 contains 16 residues. The CDR3 DNA reads as TGTGCCAGTAGTATGCCGGACAGGGTGGGGGTACAGCCCCAGCATTTT. It translates to CASSMPDRVGVQPQHF.

This clone was detected a few times. The genes are TRBV5-4 and TRBJ2-1, with D possibly being TRBD1 (6 bases). The V gene lost 4 bases and the J gene lost 7 bases, with 21 bases spanning the gap. The germline V gene has CDR1 SGHNT and CDR2 YYREEE (reference sequence). The CDR3 spans 16 residues. The CDR3 loop is CASSGARGRGENEQFF. The CDR3 nucleotides are TGTGCCAGCAGCGGCGCCAGGGGCAGGGGCGAGAATGAGCAGTTCTTC.

This sequence joins TRBV20-1 and TRBJ1-2, with D unclear. V gave up 5 bases and J gave up 9 bases, with 10 bases separating them. Germline-derived CDR1 and CDR2 are DFQATT and SNEGSKA (reference sequence). This CDR3 region has 10 residues. CDR3 in DNA: TGCAGTGCTTCCGACACAAGCTACACCTTC. This sequence encodes CSASDTSYTF.

CDR3 in amino acids: CASSQTSNSNQPQHF. Here the CDR3 DNA reads TGTGCCAGCAGTCAGACATCGAATAGCAATCAGCCCCAGCATTTT. The chain has TRBV6-1 and TRBJ1-5; D is undetermined. This CDR3 comprises 15 residues. The germline V and J ends were trimmed by 5 bases and 0 bases, with 11 bases remaining between them. Germline CDR1 is MNHNS and CDR2 is SASEGT.

The rearrangement uses TRBV7-2 and TRBJ1-1; possibly TRBD1 for D (5 bases). The CDR3 is 12 residues long. Trimming removed 5 bases at V and 10 bases at J, with 14 bases between. Germline V CDR1 and CDR2: SGHTA, FQGNSA. CDR3: CASSPWDSSAFF. DNA for the CDR3: TGTGCCAGCAGCCCCTGGGACTCATCAGCTTTCTTT. Supplemented by reference TRBV7-2 and TRBJ1-1, the full variable domain reads GAGVSQSPSNKVTEKGKDVELRCDPISGHTALYWYRQSLGQGLEFLIYFQGNSAPDKSGLPSDRFSAERTGGSVSTLTIQRTQQEDSAVYLCASSPWDSSAFFGQGTRLTVV.

The chain uses TRBV27 and TRBJ2-5; 11 nucleotides match TRBD2. This CDR3 has 16 residues. V gave up 3 bases and J gave up 5 bases; unmatched junction bases: 8. Per the germline V gene, CDR1 is MNHEY and CDR2 is SMNVEV (reference sequence). CDR3 nucleotide sequence: TGTGCCAGCAGTTTGGGTAGCGGGAGGGCCGAGGAGACCCAGTACTTC. Translating it yields CASSLGSGRAEETQYF.

This clone appeared a single time. The chain is built from TRBV25-1 and TRBJ1-1, with no clear D. Germline V gene lookup returns CDR1 MGHDK and CDR2 SYGVNS. The CDR3 runs 14 residues. Trimming left V 3 bases short and J 6 bases short, with 14 bases between. CDR3 in amino acids: CASSERTRYPEAFF. The CDR3, as DNA: TGTGCCAGCAGTGAGCGAACCCGATATCCTGAAGCTTTCTTT.

The rearrangement links TRBV4-1 to TRBJ2-7, with a weak D call TRBD1 (6 bases). Germline assignment: CDR1 MGHRA and CDR2 YSYEKL. This CDR3 has 14 residues. V was trimmed by 5 bases and J by 0 bases, leaving 11 bases between them. The CDR3 nucleotides read TGCGCCAGCAGCGAACAGGGACACTCCTACGAGCAGTACTTC. Protein: CASSEQGHSYEQYF.

This clone was seen once. The chain employs TRBV29-1 and TRBJ1-1; D is unclear. The CDR3 has 13 amino acids. Trimming shortened V by 7 bases and J by 1 base, and 13 bases separated the two germline ends. Germline V gene data show CDR1 as SQVTM and CDR2 as ANQGSEA. CDR3 DNA sequence: TGCAGCGCCCTCGAGTACCCGAACACTGAAGCTTTCTTT. Translated: CSALEYPNTEAFF.

The J gene is TRBJ1-2, the V gene TRBV5-8; D remains ambiguous. Germline-derived CDR1 and CDR2 are SGHTS and YDEGEE. CDR3 length: 13 amino acids. V gave up 4 bases and J gave up 1 base, with 8 bases separating them. The CDR3, as DNA: TGTGCCAGCAGCGCGACGGGTAACTATGGCTACACCTTC. Translating it yields CASSATGNYGYTF. Full variable domain (outside the CDR3, taken from reference TRBV5-8 and TRBJ1-2): EAGVTQSPTHLIKTRGQQATLRCSPISGHTSVYWYQQALGLGLQFLLWYDEGEERNRGNFPPRFSGRQFPNYSSELNVNALELEDSALYLCASSATGNYGYTFGSGTRLTVV.

This clone was detected only a few times. The rearrangement uses TRBV2 and TRBJ1-1; D gene ambiguous. V dropped 4 bases and J dropped 1 base, with 10 bases sitting between them. Germline V gene lookup returns CDR1 SNHLY and CDR2 FYNNEI. The CDR3 contains 14 residues. The CDR3 sequence: CASSGSLGNTEAFF. CDR3 nucleotides: TGTGCCAGCAGTGGGAGCCTGGGGAACACTGAAGCTTTCTTT.

The V call is TRBV7-2, the J call TRBJ1-3, with a tentative D call TRBD1 (5 bases). V was clipped by 5 bases and J by 2 bases, with 10 bases between them. The CDR3 totals 14 residues. In germline, CDR1 is SGHTA, CDR2 FQGNSA. CDR3 nucleotide sequence: TGTGCCAGCAGCCCTCAGGGCGCTGGAAACACCATATATTTT. Its translation is CASSPQGAGNTIYF.

The chain is built from TRBV5-1 and TRBJ1-2, with D possibly being TRBD1 (5 bases). The CDR3 covers 14 residues. Germline V gives CDR1 SGHRS, CDR2 YFSETQ. V shed 7 bases and J shed 2 bases, with 15 bases lying between them. This CDR3 is CASRPRQINYGYTF. CDR3 coding DNA: TGCGCCAGCCGACCCCGACAGATCAACTATGGCTACACCTTC.

This sequence joins TRBV18 and TRBJ2-2; 7 positions agree with TRBD2. After removal of 2 bases from V and 5 bases from J, the junction contained 2 bases not matched to a gene. Per the germline V gene, CDR1 is KGHSH and CDR2 is LQKENI. The CDR3 sequence is 14 residues long. The DNA of the CDR3 is TGTGCCAGCTCACCAAACGGGGGGACCGGGGAGCTGTTTTTT. This gives the protein CASSPNGGTGELFF.

This chain connects TRBV5-1 to TRBJ1-2; TRBD1 matches at 9 bases. CDR3 length equals 13 residues. CDR1 and CDR2 (germline): SGHRS, YFSETQ. J gave up 6 bases and V 0 bases, and 0 bases lay outside the gene matches. CDR3 residues: CASSLGQGDGYTF. In DNA, the CDR3 is TGCGCCAGCAGCTTGGGACAGGGGGATGGCTACACCTTC.

This chain connects TRBV9 to TRBJ2-7; possible D gene TRBD2, 5 bases. V was trimmed by 3 bases and J by 3 bases, leaving 10 bases between them. The germline gives CDR1 SGDLS, CDR2 YYNGEE. CDR3 size: 13 residues. The CDR3 region is CASSEGDIYEQYF. The CDR3 DNA follows: TGTGCCAGCAGCGAGGGAGATATCTACGAGCAGTACTTC.

This clone has a single count. The chain recombines TRBV16 with TRBJ1-4; TRBD1 matches 9 bases. The CDR3 length is 15 residues. Germline V gene lookup returns CDR1 KGHSY and CDR2 FQNENV. After removal of 0 bases from V and 4 bases from J, the junction contained 0 bases not matched to a gene. CDR3 DNA: TGTGCCAGCAGCCAATCGGGACAGGGTAATGAAAAACTGTTTTTT. Protein: CASSQSGQGNEKLFF.

The chain combines TRBV7-8 with TRBJ1-1, with a weak D call TRBD1 (5 bases). The germline V gene encodes CDR1 SGHVS and CDR2 FQNEAQ. Trimming took off 0 bases at V and 10 bases at J, with 18 bases between the two ends. The CDR3 is 15 residues long. CDR3 region: CASSLAGVPGGRAFF. The CDR3 DNA sequence: TGTGCCAGCAGCTTAGCTGGTGTCCCCGGGGGACGAGCTTTCTTT.

The table lists this clone with a few counts. The chain is built from TRBV7-9 and TRBJ1-5; 9 bases line up with TRBD1. CDR1 and CDR2 (germline): SEHNR, FQNEAQ (reference sequence). V was pared by 5 bases and J by 6 bases, with 8 bases of the junction left unmatched. CDR3 length equals 15 residues. The CDR3 here is CASSSQGQGVQPQHF. Written as DNA, the CDR3 is TGTGCCAGCAGCAGCCAGGGACAGGGAGTTCAGCCCCAGCATTTT. Using reference TRBV7-9 and TRBJ1-5 for the parts outside the CDR3, the full variable domain is DTGVSQNPRHKITKRGQNVTFRCDPISEHNRLYWYRQTLGQGPEFLTYFQNEAQLEKSRLLSDRFSAERPKGSFSTLEIQRTEQGDSAMYLCASSSQGQGVQPQHFGDGTRLSIL.

The CDR3 nucleotides are TGCGCCAGCAGCTTGTCCCCAACAGGTCAAGAGACCCAGTACTTC. As protein: CASSLSPTGQETQYF. V is TRBV5-1 and J is TRBJ2-5, with a tentative D call TRBD1 (5 bases). Germline-derived CDR1 and CDR2 are SGHRS and YFSETQ. Trimming shortened V by 1 base and J by 2 bases, and 12 bases separated the two germline ends. This CDR3 is built from 15 residues.

V is TRBV6-5 and J is TRBJ1-1; D not resolved. Between the trimmed V and J ends, which lost 0 bases and 9 bases, there was a span of 11 bases. In germline, CDR1 is MNHEY, CDR2 SVGAGI. The CDR3 extends over 13 amino acids. This chain's CDR3 is CASSYSSRRQAFF. In nucleotides, the CDR3 is TGTGCCAGCAGTTACTCGAGCAGGCGACAAGCTTTCTTT.

The V and J genes are TRBV6-2 or TRBV6-3 and TRBJ2-7; D ambiguous. Trimming left V 5 bases short and J 4 bases short, with 9 bases between. The germline CDR1 and CDR2 sequences are MNHEY and SVGEGT. The CDR3 consists of 12 residues. CDR3 DNA: TGTGCCAGCAGTAATACTAAATACGAGCAGTACTTC. Protein: CASSNTKYEQYF.

The chain carries TRBV3-1 (or the pseudogene TRBV3-2) and TRBJ1-3, with D unclear. Per germline, CDR1 LGHDT and CDR2 YNNKEL (reference sequence). V was cut by 0 bases and J by 0 bases, with 3 bases left in between. This CDR3 contains 14 residues. The CDR3 loop reads CASSQDHSGNTIYF. The CDR3 region has the DNA TGTGCCAGCAGCCAAGACCACTCTGGAAACACCATATATTTT.